The 10 T cell receptor beta chains below all came from one sample that was sequenced in a study of blood T cell repertoires in COVID-19. The data were produced by immunoSEQ multiplex PCR, yet TCRdb's version contains in-frame clones alone and is incomplete. The sample contains some 270,000 clones, 80% to 90% of which appear only once. The material sequenced was PBMCs or T cells enriched from blood (not recorded which). All receptors come from a woman aged 30 to 39 who had recovered from COVID-19.

This sequence joins TRBV7-9 and TRBJ2-3; D gene ambiguous. Germline assignment: CDR1 SEHNR and CDR2 FQNEAQ (reference sequence). The CDR3 sequence is 13 residues long. Trimming pared 3 bases from V and 2 bases from J, leaving 6 bases between. CDR3: CASSLENTDTQYF. The CDR3 bases are TGTGCCAGCAGCTTGGAGAACACAGATACGCAGTATTTT.

In its sample, this clone was seen once. The chain combines TRBV6-2 or TRBV6-3 with TRBJ1-2; TRBD1 matches 8 bases. The CDR3 spans 16 residues. Unmatched junction bases numbered 9, after V lost 2 bases and J lost 4 bases. The germline CDR1 and CDR2 sequences are MNHEY and SVGEGT. CDR3 sequence (DNA): TGTGCCAGCAGTTACCAGGACAGGGACGTTCTCTATGGCTACACCTTC. It encodes CASSYQDRDVLYGYTF.

This clone occurred once. The chain combines TRBV18 with TRBJ2-6, with TRBD1 matching 7 bases. The V gene's germline CDR1 is KGHSH and CDR2 LQKENI. Trimming took 3 bases from V and 2 from J; bases not matched to a gene: 7. The length of the CDR3 is 17 residues. CDR3: CASSPRQGKAGANVLTF. In nucleotides, the CDR3 is TGTGCCAGCTCACCGAGACAGGGAAAGGCTGGGGCCAACGTCCTGACTTTC.

The V gene is TRBV11-2, the J gene TRBJ1-1, with D unclear. The germline V and J ends were trimmed by 5 bases and 5 bases, with 9 bases remaining between them. Germline CDR1 and CDR2: SGHAT and FQNNGV. The CDR3 has 12 residues. The CDR3 here is CASSRLRTEAFF. The DNA for the CDR3 is TGTGCCAGCAGCCGACTTAGGACTGAAGCTTTCTTT.

The chain links TRBV28 to TRBJ1-5; D gene uncertain. The CDR3 has 13 residues. The V gene lost 3 bases and the J gene lost 0 bases, with 3 bases spanning the gap. The germline V gene encodes CDR1 MDHEN and CDR2 SYDVKM. DNA for the CDR3: TGTGCCAGCAGTTTGGCTAGCAATCAGCCCCAGCATTTT. It translates to CASSLASNQPQHF.

The genes are TRBV19 and TRBJ1-4; unclear D gene. Germline CDR1 and CDR2: LNHDA and SQIVND (reference sequence). Trimming took 10 bases from V and 8 from J, leaving 8 bases between them. CDR3 length: 10 amino acids. CDR3 nucleotides: TGTGCCACCTCTGGCGAAAAACTGTTTTTT. Translated, it gives CATSGEKLFF.

The gene calls are TRBV7-9 and TRBJ1-1, with TRBD1 matching 7 bases. CDR3 size: 13 residues. Germline-derived CDR1 and CDR2 are SEHNR and FQNEAQ (reference sequence). V lost 4 bases to trimming and J lost 11 bases; unmatched junction nucleotides: 10. CDR3 DNA: TGTGCCAGCAGCTCCTCAAACAGGGGTAGGGCTTTCTTT. It specifies CASSSSNRGRAFF.

The chain is built from TRBV7-9 and TRBJ1-4; D is uncertain. Germline CDR1 reads SEHNR; CDR2 reads FQNEAQ (reference sequence). CDR3 length equals 16 residues. V lost 1 base, J lost 6 bases, and 15 bases lay in between. The CDR3 coding sequence is TGTGCCAGCAGCTTAGGGCCTTTGGCAGAATATGAAAAACTGTTTTTT. It encodes CASSLGPLAEYEKLFF.

The V call is TRBV5-1, the J call TRBJ1-1; 11 nucleotides align to TRBD1. Germline V gene data show CDR1 as SGHRS and CDR2 as YFSETQ. The CDR3 covers 15 residues. Trimming removed 4 bases from V and 5 bases from J; junction bases left unmatched: 7. CDR3 loop: CASSTSRDRGTEAFF. CDR3 coding DNA: TGCGCCAGCAGCACGAGCCGGGACAGGGGGACTGAAGCTTTCTTT.

This chain connects TRBV12-3 or TRBV12-4 to TRBJ2-2, with D perhaps TRBD2 (6 bases). There are 13 residues in the CDR3. Deletions cut 3 bases from V and 7 bases from J, with 9 bases between. CDR3 DNA sequence: TGTGCCAGCAGTTTGAGGCGGGACGGGGAGCTGTTTTTT. Translating gives CASSLRRDGELFF.